What follows are 18 T cell receptor beta chains derived from one specimen sequenced in a study of T cell changes during pregnancy in multiple sclerosis. TCRdb's table, derived via immunoSEQ multiplex PCR, lists solely in-frame clones and lacks some. The sample holds about 70,000 clones, more than 75% seen once. This sample comprised peripheral blood, obtained in the third trimester of pregnancy. The receptor set was obtained from a female donor in good health, enrolled as a control in a pregnancy study.

The V call is TRBV7-8, the J call TRBJ1-1; D call uncertain. This CDR3 spans 15 amino acids. Looked up from germline, CDR1 is SGHVS and CDR2 is FQNEAQ. V was clipped by 1 base and J by 0 bases, with 9 bases between them. The CDR3 nucleotides are TGTGCCAGCAGCTTAGTGGAGGGATTGAACACTGAAGCTTTCTTT. Its protein product is CASSLVEGLNTEAFF.

This chain uses TRBV9 with TRBJ2-7; D may be TRBD2 (6 bases). The CDR3 length is 14 residues. Germline CDR1 is SGDLS and CDR2 is YYNGEE. Trimming removed 0 bases at V and 2 bases at J, with 9 bases between. The CDR3 region has the DNA TGTGCCAGCAGCGTAGAGGGAGGCACCTACGAGCAGTACTTC. Its protein product is CASSVEGGTYEQYF. Variable domain in full (rest from reference TRBV9 and TRBJ2-7): DSGVTQTPKHLITATGQRVTLRCSPRSGDLSVYWYQQSLDQGLQFLIQYYNGEERAKGNILERFSAQQFPDLHSELNLSSLELGDSALYFCASSVEGGTYEQYFGPGTRLTVT.

The chain links TRBV11-2 to TRBJ2-2; the match to TRBD2 covers 8 bases. The CDR3 runs to 15 residues. After removal of 5 bases from V and 5 bases from J, the junction contained 7 bases not matched to a gene. In germline, CDR1 is SGHAT, CDR2 FQNNGV. The CDR3 is CASSPGRVETGELFF. The CDR3 nucleotides are TGTGCCAGCAGCCCCGGGAGGGTGGAGACCGGGGAGCTGTTTTTT.

The chain carries TRBV6-5 and TRBJ1-4; no definite D call. This CDR3 has 13 residues. V was shortened by 7 bases and J by 0 bases, with 6 bases between the two germline ends. Per germline, CDR1 MNHEY and CDR2 SVGAGI. The DNA for the CDR3 is TGTGCCAGCAAAATCACAACTAATGAAAAACTGTTTTTT. Translation gives CASKITTNEKLFF.

V gene TRBV9 combines with J gene TRBJ1-3; no definite D call. Trimming left V 4 bases short and J 0 bases short, with 11 bases between. Germline values: CDR1 SGDLS, CDR2 YYNGEE. The length of the CDR3 is 15 residues. CDR3 bases: TGTGCCAGCAGCCCCCGGACTCTCTCTGGAAACACCATATATTTT. Its translation is CASSPRTLSGNTIYF.

This chain joins TRBV13 and TRBJ2-5; no firm D call. Trimming pared 5 bases from V and 5 bases from J, leaving 12 bases between. This CDR3 region has 13 residues. Germline-derived CDR1 and CDR2 are PRHDT and FYEKMQ (reference sequence). The CDR3 reads CASSPRRGETQYF. The DNA for the CDR3 is TGTGCCAGCAGCCCCAGGCGTGGCGAGACCCAGTACTTC.

The chain carries TRBV4-2 and TRBJ2-5; 12 bases are shared with TRBD2. The V gene's germline CDR1 is LGHNA and CDR2 YNFKEQ. The junction had 7 bases not matched to a gene; V was cut back by 0 bases and J by 5 bases. This CDR3 contains 17 residues. The CDR3 sequence is CASSQEGRTSGVETQYF. In DNA form, the CDR3 reads TGTGCCAGCAGCCAAGAGGGCAGGACTAGCGGGGTCGAGACCCAGTACTTC.

The genes are TRBV4-2 and TRBJ2-3, with 12 positions matching TRBD2. The CDR3 is 18 residues long. The J segment lost 2 bases and the V segment lost 0 bases, leaving 6 bases of the junction unmatched. CDR1 LGHNA and CDR2 YNFKEQ come from the germline V gene. For the CDR3, the DNA is TGTGCCAGCAGCCAAGATCTAGCGGGGGGGCCCCCCACAGATACGCAGTATTTT. Its translation is CASSQDLAGGPPTDTQYF.

J is TRBJ1-2 and V is TRBV18, with TRBD1 identical over 8 bases. The CDR3 extends over 15 amino acids. The trim removed 3 bases at V and 4 bases at J, leaving 7 bases unmatched. CDR1 is KGHSH, CDR2 LQKENI, per germline. CDR3 coding DNA: TGTGCCAGCTCACCGGGCAGGGGGCCTTTCTATGGCTACACCTTC. Protein sequence: CASSPGRGPFYGYTF.

The rearrangement links TRBV11-2 to TRBJ2-7; D call uncertain. Germline values: CDR1 SGHAT, CDR2 FQNNGV. Trimming took 6 bases from V and 3 from J, leaving 12 bases between them. CDR3 length: 13 residues. The CDR3 DNA reads as TGTGCCAGCAGTTTACAGACAAGCTACGAGCAGTACTTC. This encodes CASSLQTSYEQYF.

The V and J genes are TRBV7-9 and TRBJ1-4; possibly TRBD1 for D (6 bases). The CDR3 has 16 amino acids. Deletions cut 1 base from V and 4 bases from J, with 13 bases between. In germline, CDR1 is SEHNR, CDR2 FQNEAQ (reference sequence). The CDR3 nucleotides are TGTGCCAGCAGCTTAGGCCACGGGGGGCGTAATGAAAAACTGTTTTTT. It specifies CASSLGHGGRNEKLFF.

The chain uses TRBV6-1 and TRBJ2-3; D remains ambiguous. The CDR3 is 12 amino acids. The germline V and J ends were trimmed by 6 bases and 5 bases, with 9 bases remaining between them. Germline CDR1 MNHNS, CDR2 SASEGT. The CDR3 DNA sequence: TGTGCCAGCAGCGACTTTGTAGATACGCAGTATTTT. Translating it yields CASSDFVDTQYF.

The rearrangement uses TRBV2 and TRBJ1-2, with TRBD1 matching over 7 bases. J gave up 5 bases and V 4 bases, and 7 bases lay outside the gene matches. Germline V CDR1 and CDR2: SNHLY, FYNNEI. The CDR3 covers 14 residues. The CDR3 sequence: CASSVEGAGYGYTF. The CDR3 bases are TGTGCCAGCAGTGTAGAGGGGGCTGGGTATGGCTACACCTTC. The full variable domain, its missing parts supplied by reference TRBV2 and TRBJ1-2, is EPEVTQTPSHQVTQMGQEVILRCVPISNHLYFYWYRQILGQKVEFLVSFYNNEISEKSEIFDDQFSVERPDGSNFTLKIRSTKLEDSAMYFCASSVEGAGYGYTFGSGTRLTVV.

The chain combines TRBV19 with TRBJ1-1; D is possibly TRBD1 (5 bases). Germline V gene data show CDR1 as LNHDA and CDR2 as SQIVND (reference sequence). This CDR3 is 15 amino acids long. With 6 bases removed from V and 4 bases from J, the gap between germline ends came to 18 bases. The CDR3 here is CASSLHWGGSTEAFF. In DNA, the CDR3 is TGTGCCAGTAGCCTACATTGGGGGGGTAGCACTGAAGCTTTCTTT.

The chain employs TRBV9 and TRBJ1-5, with 7 nucleotides matching TRBD1. V was pared by 4 bases and J by 2 bases, with 12 bases of the junction left unmatched. This CDR3 region has 17 residues. CDR1 is SGDLS and CDR2 is YYNGEE in the germline V gene. The CDR3 DNA reads as TGTGCCAGCAGCCCGAGGGACAGCCCTCCGGGCAATCAGCCCCAGCATTTT. Translation: CASSPRDSPPGNQPQHF.

The CDR3 protein is CASSGGPVTETQYF. CDR3 bases: TGTGCCAGCAGCGGGGGCCCCGTCACGGAGACCCAGTACTTC. The gene calls are TRBV7-9 and TRBJ2-5; maybe TRBD1 (6 bases). The germline CDR1 and CDR2 sequences are SEHNR and FQNEAQ (reference sequence). V was shortened by 5 bases and J by 5 bases, with 15 bases between the two germline ends. There are 14 residues in the CDR3.

This clone appeared once. The chain has TRBV6-4 and TRBJ2-1, with TRBD1 identical over 10 bases. The germline V gene encodes CDR1 MRHNA and CDR2 SNTAGT. The junction had 6 bases not matched to a gene; V was cut back by 0 bases and J by 10 bases. This CDR3 region has 15 residues. The CDR3, as DNA: TGTGCCAGCAGTGACTCAAGGACAGGGGGTAGCGAGCAGTTCTTC. Translated, it gives CASSDSRTGGSEQFF.

The rearrangement links TRBV6-1 to TRBJ1-2; no definite D call. The V gene lost 0 bases and the J gene lost 1 base, with 3 bases spanning the gap. This CDR3 spans 13 amino acids. Germline V CDR1 and CDR2: MNHNS, SASEGT. CDR3 protein: CASSEALNYGYTF. For the CDR3, the DNA is TGTGCCAGCAGTGAAGCACTTAACTATGGCTACACCTTC.